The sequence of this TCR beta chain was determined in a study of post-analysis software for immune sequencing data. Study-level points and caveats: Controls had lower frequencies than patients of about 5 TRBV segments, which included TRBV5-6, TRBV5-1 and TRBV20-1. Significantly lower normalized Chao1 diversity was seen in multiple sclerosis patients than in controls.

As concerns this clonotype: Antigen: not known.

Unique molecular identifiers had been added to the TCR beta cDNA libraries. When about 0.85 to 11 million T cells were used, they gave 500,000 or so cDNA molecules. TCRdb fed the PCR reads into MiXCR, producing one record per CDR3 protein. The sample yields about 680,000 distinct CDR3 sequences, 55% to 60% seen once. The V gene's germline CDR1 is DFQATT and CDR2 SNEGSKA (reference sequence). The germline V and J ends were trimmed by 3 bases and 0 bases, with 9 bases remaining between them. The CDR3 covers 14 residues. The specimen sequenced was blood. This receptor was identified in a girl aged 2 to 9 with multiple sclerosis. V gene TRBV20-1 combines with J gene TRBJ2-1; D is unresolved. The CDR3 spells CSARILSSYNEQFF. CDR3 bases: TGCAGTGCTAGGATCCTGAGCTCCTACAATGAGCAGTTCTTC.